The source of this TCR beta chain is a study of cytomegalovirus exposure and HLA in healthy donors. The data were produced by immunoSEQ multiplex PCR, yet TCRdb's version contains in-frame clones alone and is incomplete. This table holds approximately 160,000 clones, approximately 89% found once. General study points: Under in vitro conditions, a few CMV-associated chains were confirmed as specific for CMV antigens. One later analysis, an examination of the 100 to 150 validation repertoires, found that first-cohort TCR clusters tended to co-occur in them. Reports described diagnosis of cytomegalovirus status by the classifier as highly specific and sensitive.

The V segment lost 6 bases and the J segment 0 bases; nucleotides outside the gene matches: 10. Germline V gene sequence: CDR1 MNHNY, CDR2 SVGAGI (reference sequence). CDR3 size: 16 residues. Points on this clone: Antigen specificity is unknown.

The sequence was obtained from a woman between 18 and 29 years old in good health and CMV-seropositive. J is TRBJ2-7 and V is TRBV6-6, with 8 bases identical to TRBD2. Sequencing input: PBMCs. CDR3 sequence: CASRRGGGPLSYEQYF. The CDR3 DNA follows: TGTGCCAGCAGACGGGGGGGAGGCCCTCTCTCCTACGAGCAGTACTTC.